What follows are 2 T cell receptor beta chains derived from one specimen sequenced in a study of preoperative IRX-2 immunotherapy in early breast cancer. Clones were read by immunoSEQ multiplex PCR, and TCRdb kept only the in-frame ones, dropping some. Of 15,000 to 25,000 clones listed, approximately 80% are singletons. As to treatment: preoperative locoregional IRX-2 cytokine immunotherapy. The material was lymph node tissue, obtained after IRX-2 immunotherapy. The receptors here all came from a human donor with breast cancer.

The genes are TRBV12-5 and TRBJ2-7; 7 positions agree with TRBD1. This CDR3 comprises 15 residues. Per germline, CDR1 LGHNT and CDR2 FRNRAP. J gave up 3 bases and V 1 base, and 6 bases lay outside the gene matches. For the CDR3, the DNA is TGTGCTAGTGGTTTGGCGACAGGGAGAGGCTACGAGCAGTACTTC. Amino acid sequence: CASGLATGRGYEQYF.

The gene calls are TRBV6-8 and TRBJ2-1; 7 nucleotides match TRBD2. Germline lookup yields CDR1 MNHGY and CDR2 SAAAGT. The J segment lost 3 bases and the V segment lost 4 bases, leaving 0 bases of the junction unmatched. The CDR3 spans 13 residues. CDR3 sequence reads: CASSWTSYNEQFF. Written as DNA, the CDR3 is TGTGCCAGCAGTTGGACTAGCTACAATGAGCAGTTCTTC.